This TCR beta chain appears in the sequencing data of a study of blood T cell repertoires in COVID-19. Study at large: Spain, Italy and the United States supplied samples that represented acute and convalescent COVID-19. The cDNA or gDNA used as material had been derived from T cells, B-cell-depleted T cells, or PBMCs.

Authors' data handling: Quantification of nucleated cells was approximated via reference gene primer amplification. The method was immunoSEQ multiplex PCR; TCRdb's version includes in-frame clones alone and lacks a portion of them. The DNA gave D and trimming, while V, J and clone size come from that table. The repertoire holds hundreds of thousands of clones, with 82% as singletons. Germline CDR1 SGHTS, CDR2 YDEGEE. The CDR3 is made up of 14 amino acids. Trimming left V 4 bases short and J 5 bases short, with 15 bases between. The rearrangement links TRBV5-8 to TRBJ1-1; D is perhaps TRBD1 (5 bases). The receptor comes from an older woman with active or convalescent COVID-19. Source material: peripheral blood. The CDR3 spells CASSRDQRGTEAFF. The CDR3 bases are TGTGCCAGCAGCCGGGACCAACGGGGGACTGAAGCTTTCTTT.